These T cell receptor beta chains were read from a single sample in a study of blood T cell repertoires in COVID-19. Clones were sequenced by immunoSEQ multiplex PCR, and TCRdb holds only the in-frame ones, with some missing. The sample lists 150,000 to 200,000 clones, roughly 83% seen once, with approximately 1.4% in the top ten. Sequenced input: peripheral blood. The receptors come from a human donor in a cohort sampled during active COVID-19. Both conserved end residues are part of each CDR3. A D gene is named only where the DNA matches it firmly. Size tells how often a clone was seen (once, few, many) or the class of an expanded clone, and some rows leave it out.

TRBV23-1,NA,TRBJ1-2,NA,CASSQPQGQQNYGYTF,TGCGCCAGCAGTCAACCCCAAGGACAGCAGAACTATGGCTACACCTTC
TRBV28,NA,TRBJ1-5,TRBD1,CASSSGTGATSNQPQHF,TGTGCCAGCAGTTCAGGGACAGGGGCCACCAGCAATCAGCCCCAGCATTTT
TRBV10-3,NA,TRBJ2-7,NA,CAITIGGVNEQYF,TGTGCCATCACAATAGGGGGGGTCAACGAGCAGTACTTC
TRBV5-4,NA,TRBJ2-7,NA,CASSLGGRRDEQYF,TGTGCCAGCAGCTTGGGGGGGCGCAGGGACGAGCAGTACTTC
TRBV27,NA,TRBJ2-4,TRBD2,CASSLYASGNLLAKNIQYF,TGTGCCAGCAGTTTATACGCTAGCGGCAATTTACTAGCCAAAAACATTCAGTACTTC
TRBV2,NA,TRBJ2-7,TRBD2,CASRESGIHEQYF,TGTGCCAGCAGGGAGAGCGGGATCCACGAGCAGTACTTC
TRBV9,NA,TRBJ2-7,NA,CASSPQAALADEQYF,TGTGCCAGCAGCCCGCAAGCGGCCCTGGCCGACGAGCAGTACTTC
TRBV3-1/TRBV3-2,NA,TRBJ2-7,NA,CASSQAGPYEQYF,TGTGCCAGCAGCCAAGCAGGGCCCTACGAGCAGTACTTC
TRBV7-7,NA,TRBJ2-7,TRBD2,CASSSGRLAGWNEQYF,TGTGCTAGCAGCTCTGGACGATTAGCGGGTTGGAACGAGCAGTACTTC
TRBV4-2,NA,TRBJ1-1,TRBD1,CASSQDPATGVTEAFF,TGTGCCAGCAGCCAAGATCCGGCGACAGGGGTTACTGAAGCTTTCTTT
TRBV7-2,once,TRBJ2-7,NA,CASSLVGGSYEQYF,TGTGCCAGCAGCTTAGTTGGCGGATCCTACGAGCAGTACTTC
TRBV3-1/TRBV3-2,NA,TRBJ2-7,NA,CASSPREGGRYEQYF,TGTGCCAGCAGTCCCCGAGAAGGGGGAAGATACGAGCAGTACTTC
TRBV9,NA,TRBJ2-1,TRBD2,CASSEERGGPNEQFF,TGTGCCAGCAGCGAGGAGCGGGGGGGCCCCAATGAGCAGTTCTTC
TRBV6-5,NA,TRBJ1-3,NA,CASSYDSSSGNTIYF,TGTGCCAGCAGTTACGACAGCAGCTCTGGAAACACCATATATTTT
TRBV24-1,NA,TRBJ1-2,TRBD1,CATSANRGGGYTF,TGTGCCACCAGTGCTAACAGGGGGGGTGGCTACACCTTC
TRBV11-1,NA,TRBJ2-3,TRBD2,CASSAGLAGGADTQYF,TGTGCCAGCAGCGCCGGACTAGCGGGAGGGGCAGATACGCAGTATTTT
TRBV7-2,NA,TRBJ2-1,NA,CASSLGFRANEQFF,TGTGCCAGCAGCTTAGGTTTCAGGGCCAATGAGCAGTTCTTC
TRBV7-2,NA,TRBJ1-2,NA,CASSLEGKGGYTF,TGTGCCAGCAGCTTAGAGGGAAAGGGGGGCTACACCTTC
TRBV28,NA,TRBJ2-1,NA,CASSLSGKINNEQFF,TGTGCCAGCAGTTTATCGGGGAAAATCAACAATGAGCAGTTCTTC
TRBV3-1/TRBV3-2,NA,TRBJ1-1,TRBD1,CASSHDIRDRVRNTEAFF,TGTGCCAGCAGCCACGATATCCGGGACAGGGTCAGGAACACTGAAGCTTTCTTT
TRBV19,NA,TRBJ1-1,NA,CASSPPFRGGTEAFF,TGTGCCAGTAGTCCCCCCTTTAGAGGAGGCACTGAAGCTTTCTTT
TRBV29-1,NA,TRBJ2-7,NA,CSVEEAKMTGPLSYEQYF,TGCAGCGTTGAAGAGGCGAAGATGACAGGACCCCTTTCCTACGAGCAGTACTTC
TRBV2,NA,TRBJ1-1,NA,CASSEGRGGTEAFF,TGTGCCAGCAGTGAGGGCAGGGGAGGGACTGAAGCTTTCTTT
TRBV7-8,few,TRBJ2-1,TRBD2,CASSFLAGGASYNEQFF,TGTGCCAGCAGCTTCTTAGCGGGGGGGGCCTCCTACAATGAGCAGTTCTTC
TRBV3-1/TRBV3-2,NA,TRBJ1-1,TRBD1,CASSQYQGDITEAFF,TGTGCCAGCAGCCAGTATCAGGGGGATATAACTGAAGCTTTCTTT
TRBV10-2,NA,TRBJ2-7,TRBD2,CASSGQRGLYEQYF,TGCGCCAGCAGTGGCCAGCGGGGTCTCTACGAGCAGTACTTC
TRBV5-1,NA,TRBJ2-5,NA,CASSLAPRGLLETQYF,TGCGCCAGCAGCTTAGCCCCCCGAGGTCTCTTGGAGACCCAGTACTTC
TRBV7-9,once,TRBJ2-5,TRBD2,CASSSQGKTSGSYLTQYF,TGTGCCAGCAGCTCCCAGGGGAAGACTAGCGGCTCCTATTTGACCCAGTACTTC
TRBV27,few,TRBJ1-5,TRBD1,CASSFKGAMNQPQHF,TGTGCCAGCAGTTTTAAGGGGGCGATGAATCAGCCCCAGCATTTT